Listed below are T cell receptor beta chains from one sample, sequenced in a study of cytomegalovirus exposure and HLA in healthy donors. Measured with immunoSEQ multiplex PCR; TCRdb has only the in-frame clones, and not every one. The sample holds around 75,000 clones. Specimen: PBMCs. Source of these receptors: a boy younger than 18 in good health and CMV-seronegative. Each CDR3 is given with its conserved first and last residue. Each record gives: J gene, D gene, V gene, CDR3 protein, CDR3 DNA. The D gene is left open where the match is weak.

>TRBJ1-1|.|TRBV7-8
CASSLNWAVGRTEAFF
TGTGCCAGCAGCTTAAATTGGGCTGTGGGGCGGACTGAAGCTTTCTTT
>TRBJ2-7|TRBD2|TRBV5-1
CASSATSGSSYEQYF
TGCGCCAGCAGCGCCACTAGCGGGAGCTCCTACGAGCAGTACTTC
>TRBJ1-2|TRBD1|TRBV5-1
CASSFEHKTPGQGAGSYGYTF
TGCGCCAGCAGCTTCGAACACAAGACTCCGGGACAGGGGGCAGGTAGCTATGGCTACACCTTC
>TRBJ1-2|TRBD1|TRBV27
CASSSGQGDSHYGYTF
TGTGCCAGCAGTTCGGGACAGGGAGATTCCCACTATGGCTACACCTTC
>TRBJ1-1|TRBD1|TRBV18
CASSPGQAMNTEAFF
TGTGCCAGCTCACCCGGACAGGCAATGAACACTGAAGCTTTCTTT
>TRBJ1-5|.|TRBV15
CATAGTDNQPQHF
TGTGCCACCGCGGGGACGGATAATCAGCCCCAGCATTTT
>TRBJ1-2|.|TRBV6-5
CASSPRGGGNYGYTF
TGTGCCAGCAGCCCCAGAGGGGGGGGGAACTATGGCTACACCTTC
>TRBJ2-7|.|TRBV19
CASTTGQGLAYEQYF
TGTGCCAGTACCACAGGGCAGGGATTGGCCTACGAGCAGTACTTC
>TRBJ2-7|.|TRBV5-8
CASSSSSYEQYF
TGTGCCAGCTCCTCGAGCTCCTACGAGCAGTACTTC
>TRBJ1-2|.|TRBV4-1
CASSPLRFSIDEGGHTF
TGCGCCAGCAGCCCCCTGCGGTTTTCGATCGATGAAGGTGGCCACACCTTC
>TRBJ2-5|.|TRBV5-4
CASSYQRQETQYF
TGTGCCAGCAGCTACCAGCGGCAAGAGACCCAGTACTTC
>TRBJ2-7|TRBD2|TRBV7-2
CASSVGFVSGSSDEQYF
TGTGCCAGCAGCGTAGGTTTTGTGAGCGGGAGTAGCGACGAGCAGTACTTC
>TRBJ2-7|TRBD2|TRBV2
CASIQGLNYEQYF
TGTGCCAGCATCCAGGGACTAAACTACGAGCAGTACTTC
>TRBJ2-1|TRBD2|TRBV30
CAWSGGLAGVNEQFF
TGTGCCTGGAGCGGGGGACTAGCGGGAGTGAATGAGCAGTTCTTC
>TRBJ2-7|.|TRBV7-9
CASSYAGNEQYF
TGTGCCAGCAGCTACGCAGGGAACGAGCAGTACTTC
>TRBJ1-5|TRBD1|TRBV6-1
CASSQGEAFWPQHF
TGTGCCAGCAGTCAGGGGGAGGCTTTCTGGCCCCAGCATTTT
>TRBJ1-5|TRBD1|TRBV28
CASSSHRGRQPQHF
TGTGCCAGCAGTTCCCACAGGGGAAGGCAGCCCCAGCATTTT
>TRBJ2-1|TRBD2|TRBV29-1
CSVEGDPGRVAGLLSEQFF
TGCAGCGTTGAAGGGGACCCCGGGCGCGTAGCGGGACTTTTGAGTGAGCAGTTCTTC
>TRBJ1-1|.|TRBV14
CASSQDSQAAFF
TGTGCCAGCAGCCAAGATTCCCAGGCAGCTTTCTTT
>TRBJ1-2|.|TRBV9
CASSVAGDDYGYTF
TGTGCCAGCAGCGTAGCAGGGGACGACTATGGCTACACCTTC
>TRBJ2-1|TRBD2|TRBV2
CASRGTSGVYNEQFF
TGTGCCAGCAGGGGGACTAGCGGGGTGTACAATGAGCAGTTCTTC
>TRBJ2-7|.|TRBV27
CASSLQAGNEQYF
TGTGCCAGCAGTTTGCAGGCCGGGAACGAGCAGTACTTC
>TRBJ1-1|.|TRBV2
CASSEDRRNTEAFF
TGTGCCAGCAGTGAAGACAGGAGGAACACTGAAGCTTTCTTT
>TRBJ1-1|.|TRBV5-4
CASSLAISGNTEAFF
TGTGCCAGCAGCTTGGCTATCTCGGGGAACACTGAAGCTTTCTTT
>TRBJ1-3|TRBD1|TRBV9
CASSAPGQGENTIYF
TGTGCCAGCAGCGCCCCGGGACAGGGAGAAAACACCATATATTTT
>TRBJ1-1|.|TRBV10-3
CAISEGAEAFF
TGTGCCATCAGTGAGGGAGCTGAAGCTTTCTTT
>TRBJ2-1|TRBD2|TRBV7-9
CASSSFSGSIVIHEQFF
TGTGCCAGCAGCTCATTTAGCGGGAGTATCGTTATTCATGAGCAGTTCTTC
>TRBJ2-5|TRBD2|TRBV29-1
CSANGPREVGETQYF
TGCAGCGCCAACGGCCCCCGGGAGGTAGGAGAGACCCAGTACTTC
>TRBJ1-1|TRBD1|TRBV27
CASSTGQGRTEAFF
TGTGCCAGCAGTACTGGACAGGGGAGGACTGAAGCTTTCTTT